This TCR beta chain was found in a study of blood T cell repertoires in COVID-19. The table came from immunoSEQ multiplex PCR; TCRdb's copy has only in-frame clones and leaves some out. The sample carries about 440,000 clones, about nine tenths recorded once. Those who participated ranged in age from roughly 18 to 89 years and resided in 20 to 25 US areas. With 7 bases removed from V and 6 bases from J, the gap between germline ends came to 27 bases. Per the germline V gene, CDR1 is SNHLY and CDR2 is FYNNEI. This CDR3 comprises 17 residues. This sequence originates from a young man who had recovered from COVID-19. The sample was PBMCs or T cells enriched from blood (not recorded which). V is TRBV2 and J is TRBJ1-1, with D tentatively TRBD1 (6 bases). As DNA, the CDR3 is TGTGCCAGCAACCCAGTTGCCCGTACTGGGGGGGCAGCTGAAGCTTTCTTT. Its translation: CASNPVARTGGAAEAFF.